Reported below is one T cell receptor (beta chain). The authors' processing: How many nucleated cells were present was estimated from reference gene primer amplification. The protocol was immunoSEQ multiplex PCR, while the TCRdb copy is restricted to in-frame clones and leaves out a portion. That table furnishes V, J and clone size, whereas the DNA furnished D and trimming. The table shows 150,000 to 180,000 clones, with just under 85% occurring only once. This sample was included in a study of blood T cell repertoires in COVID-19. The overall study: Samples representing acute and convalescent COVID-19 were sourced from the United States, Italy and Spain. The cDNA or gDNA used as material had been derived from T cells, B-cell-depleted T cells, or PBMCs.

The CDR3 covers 13 residues. The germline CDR1 and CDR2 sequences are SGHDT and YYEEEE. The germline V and J ends were trimmed by 5 bases and 0 bases, with 8 bases remaining between them. The TCR originated in a woman aged 55-70 years with acute or convalescent COVID-19. The rearrangement links TRBV5-6 to TRBJ1-1; D remains ambiguous. The sample comprised peripheral blood. CDR3 in DNA: TGTGCCAGCAGGCTTCTACTGAACACTGAAGCTTTCTTT. Its protein is CASRLLLNTEAFF.